The T cell receptor beta chain described here comes from a study of Ad26.COV2.S vaccination and SARS-CoV-2 variants (dated by TCRdb to the early 2020s). Some background on the complete study: Vaccine-arm donors were drawn from COV1001, a multicentre, randomized, double-blind, placebo-controlled phase I-IIa trial of Ad26.COV2.S in healthy adults. Ad26.COV2.S was administered intramuscularly at a dose of 5x10^10 or 1x10^11 viral particles, either as one shot or as two shots given 56 days apart. TCRbeta repertoire sequencing was used to assess the specificity and breadth of SARS-CoV-2-reactive T cell receptors after Ad26.COV2.S vaccination. The TCR-sequenced set comprised around 32 samples: some 19 Ad26.COV2.S vaccine recipients, 5 placebo recipients and 8 SARS-CoV-2 convalescent individuals. Trial participants were randomized into five groups of five: low-dose or high-dose Ad26.COV2.S given once or twice, or placebo on both occasions. Throughout the experiments and outcome assessment, investigators stayed blinded to trial group allocation.

TCRbeta CDR3 regions were sequenced with the immunoSEQ Assay. After extraction, genomic DNA underwent amplification by bias-controlled multiplex PCR, followed by high-throughput sequencing. The paper's data handling went like this. To quantify the absolute abundance of each unique TCRbeta CDR3 region, sequences were collapsed and filtered. T cell fraction was estimated by normalizing TCRbeta template counts to usable DNA, with usable DNA measured through amplification of reference genes found in all nucleated cells. Repertoire TCRs were annotated as SARS-CoV-2-specific when V gene, CDR3 amino acid sequence and J gene were exactly matched to a known reactive TCR set. The reference SARS-CoV-2 TCR set came from MIRA and was filtered for enrichment in COVID-19-positive ImmuneCODE repertoires, removing public or cross-reactive TCRs. Based on the MIRA antigens, annotated TCRs were further analysed at the level of specific ORF or position within ORF. Breadth was defined as the number of annotated unique rearrangements divided by the total number of unique productive rearrangements, and depth was defined as the summed frequency of the annotated unique rearrangements. Two-sided Wilcoxon rank-sum tests were used to compare TCR breadth between groups. TCRdb took this table from immuneACCESS and kept in-frame rearrangements with V and J called. Such tables lack part of the clones; where checked against another copy, unresolved V genes explain under half of the gap, and the rest is unexplained. The V and J calls and clone size were taken over from that table, and D and trimming were inferred from the DNA. Counted in this sample were about 370,000 clones; around 85% of them appeared once. The leading ten clones occupy roughly 3.5% of the sample.

This clone was observed a single time. The specificity of this receptor is unknown. Base-call qualities are not available, and no considerably larger clone is one nucleotide away. The sample's treatment or condition, from its label and the paper: 15 to 20 received Ad26.COV2.S at low or high dose, single or two shots; about five received placebo; per-sample allocation not given. For vaccine and placebo recipients, repertoires were sequenced using samples collected on day 63 after the first injection. Between 29 July and 7 August 2020, Cohort 1b enrolled about two dozen adults aged 18-55 years at one site in Boston, USA. Ad26.COV2.S was a replication-incompetent adenovirus type 26 vector expressing a prefusion-stabilized SARS-CoV-2 spike protein from the original Wuhan strain. What the work shows at the level of the full study, not this receptor alone: The authors noted that total T cell responses may have been underestimated by the TCR breadth and depth analyses. After vaccination, spike-specific CD8+ and CD4+ T cell responses were reported to show substantial breadth. Higher spike-specific TCR breadth was observed in Ad26.COV2.S recipients than in placebo recipients (P = 0.0014). Comparable non-spike TCR breadth was observed between vaccine and placebo recipients, consistent with only spike being contained in the vaccine. Comparing responses between vaccine doses or regimens was not something the study was powered to do.

Trimming accounts for 10 bases at V and 0 bases at J, while the number of junction bases matched to no gene is 9. The CDR3 has 16 amino acids, counting the end cysteine and phenylalanine. The only DNA kept is the CDR3, 48 bases in frame from the first base. Taken from the germline V gene, the CDR1 and CDR2 loops are SNHLY and FYNNEI. The specimen comprised peripheral blood, sampled in a trial of Ad26.COV2.S vaccine versus placebo. Recombination linked TRBV2 to TRBJ2-1; 10 central nucleotides agree with TRBD1. The source of this sequence is a person between 18 and 65 years old who received the Ad26.COV2.S COVID-19 vaccine or a placebo. The CDR3 region reads CAIIRDRGSSYNEQFF. The sequence in DNA is TGTGCCATCATCCGGGACAGGGGAAGCTCCTACAATGAGCAGTTCTTC.